Sequencing of this T cell receptor beta chain was carried out in a study of T cell responses to AZD1222 COVID-19 vaccine. Study results and caveats: Seropositivity was recorded at baseline in only a handful of AZD1222 recipients.

Profiled with immunoSEQ multiplex PCR; TCRdb holds only in-frame clones, not every one. Of about 140,000 clones in the sample, 92% were seen once. Of note for this clone: Its specificity is unknown.

The germline V gene has CDR1 PRHDT and CDR2 FYEKMQ (reference sequence). This CDR3 comprises 15 residues. Trimming shortened V by 8 bases and J by 4 bases, and 18 bases separated the two germline ends. The genes are TRBV13 and TRBJ2-1; possibly TRBD2 for D (6 bases). The sequencing here drew on peripheral blood, taken on day 0 of AZD1222 vaccination. The TCR originated in an adult in good health. This CDR3 is CASRVRDHYYNEQFF. The DNA of the CDR3 is TGTGCCAGCCGGGTGCGGGACCACTATTACAATGAGCAGTTCTTC. The variable domain in full, with the rest retrieved from reference TRBV13 and TRBJ2-1, is AAGVIQSPRHLIKEKRETATLKCYPIPRHDTVYWYQQGPGQDPQFLISFYEKMQSDKGSIPDRFSAQQFSDYHSELNMSSLELGDSALYFCASRVRDHYYNEQFFGPGTRLTVL.